The 18 T cell receptor beta chains in this list originate from one sample, sequenced in a study of blood T cell repertoires in COVID-19. Profiled with immunoSEQ multiplex PCR; TCRdb holds only in-frame clones, not every one. The data hold approximately 50,000 clones, with 70% to 85% observed a single time. Sequenced sample: peripheral blood. These receptors were obtained from a man aged 70-80 years with acute or convalescent COVID-19.

This clone was found a few times. This chain connects TRBV11-2 to TRBJ2-3; 7 bases line up with TRBD2. The trim removed 3 bases at V and 1 base at J, leaving 4 bases unmatched. CDR3 length: 15 residues. The germline gives CDR1 SGHAT, CDR2 FQNNGV. CDR3 region: CASSFGGGRTDTQYF. CDR3 DNA: TGTGCCAGCAGCTTTGGGGGGGGACGCACAGATACGCAGTATTTT.

The chain uses TRBV6-5 and TRBJ2-7; tentative D call: TRBD1 (5 bases). CDR3 length: 12 amino acids. Per the germline V gene, CDR1 is MNHEY and CDR2 is SVGAGI. The V end was cut by 6 bases, the J end by 7 bases, with 13 bases between. This CDR3 reads CASRRGSGEQYF. CDR3 coding DNA: TGTGCCAGCAGGCGCGGATCAGGGGAGCAGTACTTC.

The gene calls are TRBV4-1 and TRBJ2-7; D possibly corresponds to TRBD2 (6 bases). Germline values: CDR1 MGHRA, CDR2 YSYEKL. Trimming cost V 0 bases and J 2 bases, with 11 bases left between them. CDR3 length: 15 amino acids. The CDR3 DNA follows: TGCGCCAGCAGCCAAGATGGGCGGGAAGCCTACGAGCAGTACTTC. This translates into CASSQDGREAYEQYF.

The chain is built from TRBV15 and TRBJ2-7; TRBD1 matches 8 bases. The CDR3 spans 15 residues. The junction had 7 bases not matched to a gene; V was cut back by 0 bases and J by 6 bases. CDR1 and CDR2 (germline): LNHNV, YYDKDF (reference sequence). The CDR3 DNA reads as TGTGCCACCAGCAGAGAACCTCAGGGGGCTGTCGAGCAGTACTTC. Residues: CATSREPQGAVEQYF. The full variable domain, rest sourced from reference TRBV15 and TRBJ2-7, is DAMVIQNPRYQVTQFGKPVTLSCSQTLNHNVMYWYQQKSSQAPKLLFHYYDKDFNNEADTPDNFQSRRPNTSFCFLDIRSPGLGDTAMYLCATSREPQGAVEQYFGPGTRLTVT.

The chain couples TRBV19 to TRBJ1-2; 7 bases align to TRBD1. V lost 6 bases and J lost 5; bases outside the gene matches: 9. CDR1 and CDR2 (germline): LNHDA, SQIVND (reference sequence). The CDR3 consists of 14 residues. The CDR3 loop is CASRPGTAPYGYTF. CDR3 coding DNA: TGTGCCAGTAGACCCGGGACAGCCCCTTATGGCTACACCTTC.

The rearrangement uses TRBV7-2 and TRBJ2-7; a weak D match, TRBD2 (5 bases). Germline V gene sequence: CDR1 SGHTA, CDR2 FQGNSA. This CDR3 has 13 residues. With 3 bases removed from V and 6 bases from J, the gap between germline ends came to 12 bases. In nucleotides, the CDR3 is TGTGCCAGCAGCTTGGTGAGGACTGCCGAGCAGTACTTC. Amino acid sequence: CASSLVRTAEQYF.

The chain employs TRBV19 and TRBJ1-1; D may be TRBD1 (6 bases). CDR1 and CDR2 from the germline V gene are LNHDA and SQIVND (reference sequence). Trimming stripped 4 bases from V and 2 bases from J, with 8 bases between. CDR3 length: 13 amino acids. The CDR3 sequence: CASSTGTNTEAFF. The CDR3 DNA sequence: TGTGCCAGTAGTACCGGGACAAACACTGAAGCTTTCTTT.

Only one count was recorded for this clone. This chain uses TRBV10-2 with TRBJ2-7, with 10 nucleotides matching TRBD1. With 7 bases clipped from V and 2 bases from J, the junction kept 5 bases outside the gene matches. The CDR3 totals 14 residues. Germline V gene lookup returns CDR1 WSHSY and CDR2 SAAADI. The CDR3 bases are TGCGCCAGCACCAGCGGACAGGGGGCCTACGAGCAGTACTTC. It is translated as CASTSGQGAYEQYF.

V gene TRBV5-8 combines with J gene TRBJ2-2, with D maybe TRBD1 (6 bases). The length of the CDR3 is 15 residues. Trimming took off 1 base at V and 3 bases at J, with 10 bases between the two ends. Germline V CDR1 and CDR2: SGHTS, YDEGEE. CDR3 nucleotides: TGTGCCAGCAGCTTGCTGGGGGCGGACACCGGGGAGCTGTTTTTT. It yields the protein CASSLLGADTGELFF.

The chain couples TRBV6-5 to TRBJ1-5; D is uncertain. This CDR3 region has 13 residues. The V gene's germline CDR1 is MNHEY and CDR2 SVGAGI. Trimming took off 4 bases at V and 7 bases at J, with 11 bases between the two ends. As DNA, the CDR3 is TGTGCCAGCAGTTGGTTGGCGGGACAGCCCCAGCATTTT. Its protein is CASSWLAGQPQHF.

The V gene is TRBV19, the J gene TRBJ2-2, with D unresolved. The CDR3 contains 16 residues. Trimming removed 7 bases from V and 0 bases from J, with 15 bases in between. CDR1 is LNHDA, CDR2 SQIVND, per germline (reference sequence). This CDR3 is CASKTESPANTGELFF. For the CDR3, the DNA is TGTGCCAGTAAAACCGAGTCTCCGGCGAACACCGGGGAGCTGTTTTTT.

V and J are TRBV11-3 and TRBJ1-2; maybe TRBD1 (5 bases). This CDR3 region has 13 residues. The germline gives CDR1 SGHNT, CDR2 YENEEA. V dropped 4 bases and J dropped 0 bases, with 6 bases sitting between them. The CDR3 loop reads CASSSTANYGYTF. The CDR3 bases are TGTGCCAGCAGCTCGACAGCTAACTATGGCTACACCTTC.

The chain links TRBV3-1 (or the pseudogene TRBV3-2) to TRBJ2-7; TRBD1 might be the D (6 bases). The CDR3 covers 15 residues. Germline V gene lookup returns CDR1 LGHDT and CDR2 YNNKEL (reference sequence). V was clipped by 1 base and J by 1 base, with 11 bases between them. The CDR3: CASSQGTENSYEQYF. The CDR3 nucleotides read TGTGCCAGCAGCCAAGGGACAGAAAATTCCTACGAGCAGTACTTC.

The DNA of the CDR3 is TGTGCCAGCAGTTACAAAACTAGCGGGGGGACCTCCAGCACAGATACGCAGTATTTT. Protein: CASSYKTSGGTSSTDTQYF. The rearrangement joins TRBV6-2 or TRBV6-3 to TRBJ2-3; the match to TRBD2 covers 12 bases. V dropped 2 bases and J dropped 0; count of bases not matched to a gene: 9. This CDR3 has 19 amino acids. Germline values: CDR1 MNHEY, CDR2 SVGEGT.

V and J are TRBV30 and TRBJ1-3; 9 nucleotides agree with TRBD1. V was pared by 5 bases and J by 0 bases, with 5 bases of the junction left unmatched. Germline CDR1 reads GTSNPN; CDR2 reads SVGIG (reference sequence). The CDR3 loop spans 15 amino acids. CDR3 nucleotides: TGTGCCTGGTACCGGGACAGGGCCTCTGGAAACACCATATATTTT. This encodes CAWYRDRASGNTIYF.

The chain links TRBV10-3 to TRBJ2-1, with D unclear. From germline, CDR1 is ENHRY and CDR2 SYGVKD. This CDR3 spans 12 amino acids. The germline V and J ends were trimmed by 4 bases and 8 bases, with 9 bases remaining between them. CDR3 DNA: TGTGCCATCAGTGGGGCTGGCGATGAGCAGTTCTTC. Protein: CAISGAGDEQFF.

CDR3 loop: CASSIESPGQGNTEAFF. DNA for the CDR3: TGTGCCAGCAGCATCGAAAGCCCGGGACAGGGGAACACTGAAGCTTTCTTT. The chain combines TRBV21-1 with TRBJ1-1; TRBD1, the table's D call, was not compared with the DNA. TRBV21-1 is reported as a pseudogene. This CDR3 is built from 17 residues.

The chain recombines TRBV9 with TRBJ2-2; 10 bases align to TRBD2. Trimming took 6 bases from V and 4 from J; bases not matched to a gene: 9. The CDR3 runs to 16 residues. Germline CDR1 and CDR2: SGDLS and YYNGEE. The CDR3 DNA reads TGTGCCAGCACCCATGGGGCTAGCGGGAGCACCGGGGAGCTGTTTTTT. Its translation is CASTHGASGSTGELFF.